This TCR beta chain appears in the sequencing data of a study of immune cell composition in non-small cell lung cancer. Study results and caveats: Dominant in vivo tumour-associated clones were not shown to share tumour-reactive sequences.

This clone was seen a handful of times. Its antigen is currently unknown. The table came from immunoSEQ multiplex PCR; TCRdb's copy has only in-frame clones and leaves some out. This sample has thousands of clones, with 65% to 85% found just once. Sample: lung tumor tissue. The TCR comes from a human donor with non-small cell lung cancer.

The CDR3 nucleotides read TGTGCCACTAGGGACAGGGCGTACAATGAGCAGTTCTTC. It yields the protein CATRDRAYNEQFF. The V gene is TRBV10-3, the J gene TRBJ2-1; 9 positions agree with TRBD1. Germline assignment: CDR1 ENHRY and CDR2 SYGVKD. V was pared by 10 bases and J by 4 bases, with 5 bases of the junction left unmatched. The CDR3 is 13 residues long.